This T cell receptor (beta chain) stems from a study of T cells in Graves' hyperthyroidism and ophthalmopathy. Germline assignment: CDR1 DFQATT and CDR2 SNEGSKA (reference sequence). The length of the CDR3 is 17 residues. Note on this clonotype: At one of its ends the junction is not consistent with the germline gene, which may arise from a read error.

What was amplified from RNA transcripts were TCR beta CDR3 regions. First-round RT-PCR with HTBI primers amplified the TCR CDR3 region. TCRdb reanalysed the multiplex PCR reads using MiXCR and keeps one entry per CDR3 protein. Here the sample spans 490,000 or so distinct CDR3 sequences, under 25% being singletons. Sequenced: blood. V gene TRBV20-1 combines with J gene TRBJ1-5; 11 bases are shared with TRBD1. The sequence derives from a woman aged 65 to 85 with Graves' ophthalmopathy. CDR3 in DNA: TGCAGTGCTAGAGAATACGGGACAGGGGGGTCCCATCAGGCCCAGCATTTT. Translation gives CSAREYGTGGSHQAQHF.